This is a list of T cell receptor beta chains from one sample in a study of T-cell reconstitution after alpha-beta-depleted transplantation in children. MiXCR, run by TCRdb on the PCR reads, gives a single entry per CDR3 protein. This table holds hundreds of thousands of distinct CDR3 sequences, 7.5% to 9% found once. Specimen: peripheral blood, collected 360 days after TCRalphabeta/CD19-depleted stem cell transplant. These receptors came from a female patient aged 2 to 10 who had a stem cell transplant for Fanconi anemia, so the T cells may come from the graft donor. CDR3s include the opening cysteine and the closing phenylalanine or tryptophan. A D gene is named only where the DNA matches it firmly. Size is stated for part of the rows, as once, few or many counts, or as a class when the clone is expanded.

j_call clone_size d_call v_call cdr3_aa cdr3_nt
TRBJ2-3 many . TRBV5-8 CASSFWLTESSTDTQYF TGTGCCAGCAGCTTCTGGCTCACCGAGTCTAGCACAGATACGCAGTATTTT
TRBJ2-3 . . TRBV29-1 CSVDGAMTGVDIGTDTQYF TGCAGCGTTGACGGGGCGATGACGGGAGTTGACATTGGCACAGATACGCAGTATTTT
TRBJ1-1 many . TRBV12-3/TRBV12-4 CASSGGTHQGAEAFF TGTGCCAGCAGTGGCGGGACTCATCAAGGGGCTGAAGCTTTCTTT
TRBJ2-6 many TRBD1 TRBV10-3 CAISERTGGSGANVLTF TGTGCCATCAGTGAGAGGACAGGGGGCTCTGGGGCCAACGTCCTGACTTTC
TRBJ1-5 . . TRBV19 CASSIAWSYSNQPQHF TGTGCCAGTAGTATAGCCTGGAGCTATAGCAATCAGCCCCAGCATTTT
TRBJ2-1 few TRBD2 TRBV9 CASSRAGGRYEQFF TGTGCCAGCAGCAGGGCGGGGGGTCGGTATGAGCAGTTCTTC
TRBJ1-2 . . TRBV6-2/TRBV6-3 CASSYSRSAGNYGYTF TGTGCCAGCAGTTACTCGAGGTCGGCAGGGAACTATGGCTACACCTTC
TRBJ1-5 many . TRBV24-1 CATSEGWGVGGNQPQHF TGTGCCACCAGTGAGGGGTGGGGGGTCGGCGGCAATCAGCCCCAGCATTTT
TRBJ1-5 many . TRBV7-9 CASSLGQFNQPQHF TGTGCCAGCAGCTTAGGGCAGTTCAATCAGCCCCAGCATTTT
TRBJ2-7 many . TRBV6-7 CASSYQEKGEPHEQYF TGTGCCAGCAGTTACCAAGAAAAGGGGGAGCCCCACGAGCAGTACTTC
TRBJ2-5 . . TRBV11-2 CASSRNRGQETQYF TGTGCCAGCAGCCGTAACCGGGGCCAAGAGACCCAGTACTTC
TRBJ2-1 many . TRBV4-2 CASSQDLTSYNEQFF TGTGCCAGCAGCCAAGATCTAACCTCCTACAATGAGCAGTTCTTC
TRBJ1-1 few TRBD1 TRBV2 CTSSPQTGTGLQDTEAFF TGTACCAGCAGTCCCCAAACCGGGACAGGGTTACAAGACACTGAAGCTTTCTTT
TRBJ1-5 few . TRBV4-1 CASSQGHGNQPQHF TGCGCCAGCAGCCAGGGACACGGCAATCAGCCCCAGCATTTT
TRBJ2-2 . . TRBV11-1 CASTLPTTGSHSNTGELFF TGTGCCAGCACCTTACCTACTACCGGGAGCCACTCTAACACCGGGGAGCTGTTTTTT
TRBJ2-3 many TRBD2 TRBV20-1 CSARDSGGTDTQYF TGCAGTGCTAGAGATAGCGGGGGGACAGATACGCAGTATTTT
TRBJ1-6 many . TRBV5-1 CASSLLGEDSPLHF TGCGCCAGCAGCTTGTTAGGGGAAGATTCACCCCTCCACTTT
TRBJ1-1 many . TRBV6-2/TRBV6-3 CASSFGEPGEAFF TGTGCCAGCAGTTTTGGGGAGCCAGGGGAAGCTTTCTTT
TRBJ1-1 . . TRBV6-5 CASSYSAGTTRPTEAFF TGTGCCAGCAGTTACTCGGCAGGGACCACCCGACCCACTGAAGCTTTCTTT
TRBJ1-5 . . TRBV7-8 CASSGKSSQPQHF TGTGCCAGCTCAGGGAAAAGTAGTCAGCCCCAGCATTTT
TRBJ1-1 many . TRBV29-1 CSVRPGAGNTEAFF TGCAGCGTTCGCCCGGGGGCAGGTAACACTGAAGCTTTCTTT
TRBJ2-7 few TRBD2 TRBV7-2 CASMNGRGSSYEQYF TGTGCCAGCATGAACGGGAGGGGAAGCTCCTACGAGCAGTACTTC
TRBJ2-7 few . TRBV27 CASSLLADRTYEQYF TGTGCCAGCAGTTTACTCGCCGACAGGACCTACGAGCAGTACTTC
TRBJ2-7 many . TRBV11-1 CASSLRTASYEQYF TGTGCCAGCAGCCTCCGGACAGCTAGCTACGAGCAGTACTTC
TRBJ2-7 many TRBD2 TRBV5-5 CATQRGIEGPYEQYF TGTGCCACCCAGCGGGGTATAGAGGGCCCCTACGAGCAGTACTTC
TRBJ2-1 many . TRBV27 CASSPPFRGLPYNEQFF TGTGCCAGCAGTCCACCCTTCCGGGGTCTACCTTACAATGAGCAGTTCTTC
TRBJ2-3 many . TRBV29-1 CSVEVAESTQYF TGCAGCGTTGAAGTGGCAGAAAGCACGCAGTATTTT
TRBJ1-2 . . TRBV27 CASRDLRFYGYTF TGTGCCAGCAGAGATCTCCGCTTCTATGGCTACACCTTC
TRBJ2-5 . . TRBV3-1 CASSIGHKQETQYF TGTGCCAGCTCCATCGGACATAAACAAGAGACCCAGTACTTC
TRBJ1-2 many TRBD1 TRBV13 CASSSGQDYGYTF TGTGCCAGCAGCTCGGGACAGGATTATGGCTACACCTTC
TRBJ1-1 . TRBD1 TRBV28 CASSFPPDRGYTEAFF TGTGCCAGCAGTTTTCCCCCAGACAGGGGGTACACTGAAGCTTTCTTT
TRBJ2-5 many TRBD2 TRBV5-1 CASSLIGGGRETQYF TGCGCCAGCAGCTTGATCGGCGGCGGGAGAGAGACCCAGTACTTC
TRBJ2-3 many TRBD2 TRBV5-6 CASSFGGRFTDTQYF TGTGCCAGCAGCTTCGGCGGGAGATTCACAGATACGCAGTATTTT
TRBJ2-7 many . TRBV21-1 CASKDEQDREQYF TGTGCCAGCAAAGATGAACAGGATAGAGAGCAGTACTTC
TRBJ1-6 . TRBD1 TRBV6-1 CASSPPGTGVNSPLHF TGTGCCAGCAGTCCTCCCGGGACAGGGGTTAATTCACCCCTCCACTTT
TRBJ1-5 few TRBD1 TRBV12-5 CASGLPSTGDKDNQPQHF TGTGCTAGTGGTTTGCCTTCGACAGGGGATAAAGACAATCAGCCCCAGCATTTT
TRBJ1-2 . . TRBV6-5 CASSYSTGAGGYTF TGTGCCAGCAGTTACTCGACGGGGGCGGGTGGCTACACCTTC
TRBJ2-1 . . TRBV20-1 CSAEGHPQETQFF TGCAGTGCGGAAGGACACCCCCAAGAGACCCAGTTCTTC
TRBJ1-2 many . TRBV7-9 CASSLLLLGYTF TGTGCCAGCAGCTTACTCCTTTTAGGCTACACCTTC
TRBJ2-1 many TRBD1 TRBV5-1 CASSPGQTYNEQFF TGCGCCAGCAGCCCGGGACAGACTTACAATGAGCAGTTCTTC
TRBJ2-1 . . TRBV27 CASSPVGILGRGDNEQFF TGTGCCAGCAGTCCAGTGGGGATCTTAGGCAGGGGGGACAATGAGCAGTTCTTC
TRBJ1-6 . . TRBV2 CASRRGSYNSPLHF TGTGCCAGCAGGAGGGGCTCCTATAATTCACCCCTCCACTTT
TRBJ2-2 many . TRBV5-1 CASSLRGRLTGELFF TGCGCCAGCAGCTTGCGGGGGCGCCTAACCGGGGAGCTGTTTTTT
TRBJ2-2 many . TRBV2 CASRPRTDTGELFF TGTGCCAGCAGGCCTAGGACCGACACCGGGGAGCTGTTTTTT
TRBJ2-1 many . TRBV28 CASSFQGFAAEQFF TGTGCCAGCAGTTTTCAGGGTTTTGCCGCTGAGCAGTTCTTC
TRBJ2-7 many . TRBV6-5 CASSPRGREQYF TGTGCCAGCAGTCCCCGGGGGCGAGAGCAGTACTTC
TRBJ1-5 many . TRBV15 CATRQGSNQPQHF TGTGCCACCAGGCAGGGGAGCAATCAGCCCCAGCATTTT
TRBJ1-6 many . TRBV12-3/TRBV12-4 CASSLARGTGSPLHF TGTGCCAGCAGTTTAGCAAGGGGAACGGGCTCACCCCTCCACTTT
TRBJ2-1 many . TRBV6-2/TRBV6-3 CASSYHTGNFYNEQFF TGTGCCAGCAGTTATCACACGGGGAACTTCTACAATGAGCAGTTCTTC
TRBJ2-3 . . TRBV25-1 CASRRGGPSTDTQYF TGTGCCAGCAGGAGGGGGGGCCCTAGCACAGATACGCAGTATTTT
TRBJ1-1 few TRBD1 TRBV7-9 CASSLALGQGRTEAFF TGTGCCAGCAGCTTAGCCTTAGGACAGGGGAGGACTGAAGCTTTCTTT
TRBJ1-5 few TRBD1 TRBV5-1 CASSAGDREGNQPQHF TGCGCCAGCAGCGCCGGGGACAGGGAAGGGAATCAGCCCCAGCATTTT
TRBJ1-1 many TRBD1 TRBV28 CASSSGQTAPNTEAFF TGTGCCAGCAGTTCGGGACAGACGGCCCCGAACACTGAAGCTTTCTTT
TRBJ1-3 few . TRBV7-6 CASSPYGGGNTIYF TGTGCCAGCAGCCCATACGGGGGGGGAAACACCATATATTTT